This TCR beta chain comes out of a study of blood T cell repertoires in COVID-19. Study-wide background: Both acute and convalescent COVID-19 samples were obtained from the United States, Italy and Spain. PBMCs, B-cell-depleted T cells, or T cells provided the cDNA or gDNA that made up the material.

Participant age was roughly 18 to 89 years, and participants resided in about two dozen US areas. Cohort assignment relied on participant-reported clinical history. Trimming removed 1 base at V and 0 bases at J, with 10 bases between. CDR1 and CDR2 (germline): MDHEN, SYDVKM. The CDR3 runs 16 residues. Sequencing was performed with immunoSEQ multiplex PCR; in TCRdb, only in-frame clones are kept and a portion is missing. Of about 200,000 clones in the sample, around 81% were seen once. This clonotype originated in a woman in her forties or fifties with acute COVID-19. The sequenced sample consisted of PBMCs or T cells enriched from blood (not recorded which). The chain links TRBV28 to TRBJ1-3; D is possibly TRBD1 (5 bases). CDR3 sequence reads: CASSLSTGASGNTIYF. The CDR3 nucleotides are TGTGCCAGCAGTTTATCTACAGGAGCCTCTGGAAACACCATATATTTT.